The following is a T cell receptor (beta chain) sequence with its context. The protocol was immunoSEQ multiplex PCR, while the TCRdb copy is restricted to in-frame clones and leaves out a portion. The sample shows about 90,000 clones, approximately 90% of them seen only once. The data originate from a study of T cell responses to AZD1222 COVID-19 vaccine. Looked up from germline, CDR1 is DFQATT and CDR2 is SNEGSKA (reference sequence). V shed 5 bases, J shed 1 base, and the junction held 6 bases outside the gene matches. This CDR3 has 16 residues. This clonotype was obtained from an adult in good health. V gene TRBV20-1 combines with J gene TRBJ1-6; 9 bases agree with TRBD1. This specimen was peripheral blood, taken on day 0 of MenACWY control vaccination. CDR3 in amino acids: CSARGQGKSYNSPLHF. CDR3 in DNA: TGCAGTGCTCGTGGACAGGGGAAATCCTATAATTCACCCCTCCACTTT.